These T cell receptor beta chains were read from a single sample in a study of identical twins. Each CDR3 protein is one row after TCRdb ran MiXCR on the 5' RACE reads. This table holds around 690,000 distinct CDR3 sequences, over 20% found once. The sample was also reused in another study, on T cells expressing NK-cell markers.

Sequencing was done on a sample of PBMCs. These receptors were taken from a woman aged 18-30 years in good health. Each CDR3 is given without its conserved first and last residue. The order of the fields is J gene, V gene, CDR3 protein.

J gene: TRBJ2-1; V gene: TRBV4-2; CDR3 protein: ASSQEGLSLNTYEQF
J gene: TRBJ2-6; V gene: TRBV5-1; CDR3 protein: ASSLETAGANVLT
J gene: TRBJ1-6; V gene: TRBV4-1; CDR3 protein: ASTTASSYNSPLH
J gene: TRBJ2-5; V gene: TRBV5-5; CDR3 protein: ASSPPPGLGETQY
J gene: TRBJ2-1; V gene: TRBV20-1; CDR3 protein: SASTAFGNEQF
J gene: TRBJ2-5; V gene: TRBV7-8; CDR3 protein: ASSLARPHQETQY
J gene: TRBJ2-5; V gene: TRBV10-3; CDR3 protein: AISAGLSDETQY
J gene: TRBJ2-1; V gene: TRBV6-5; CDR3 protein: ASSYDLAVYNEQF
J gene: TRBJ2-1; V gene: TRBV27; CDR3 protein: ASRPYPRDDEQF
J gene: TRBJ2-5; V gene: TRBV6-2/TRBV6-3; CDR3 protein: ASSQTQPETQY
J gene: TRBJ2-7; V gene: TRBV11-1; CDR3 protein: ASSRRSGSYEQY